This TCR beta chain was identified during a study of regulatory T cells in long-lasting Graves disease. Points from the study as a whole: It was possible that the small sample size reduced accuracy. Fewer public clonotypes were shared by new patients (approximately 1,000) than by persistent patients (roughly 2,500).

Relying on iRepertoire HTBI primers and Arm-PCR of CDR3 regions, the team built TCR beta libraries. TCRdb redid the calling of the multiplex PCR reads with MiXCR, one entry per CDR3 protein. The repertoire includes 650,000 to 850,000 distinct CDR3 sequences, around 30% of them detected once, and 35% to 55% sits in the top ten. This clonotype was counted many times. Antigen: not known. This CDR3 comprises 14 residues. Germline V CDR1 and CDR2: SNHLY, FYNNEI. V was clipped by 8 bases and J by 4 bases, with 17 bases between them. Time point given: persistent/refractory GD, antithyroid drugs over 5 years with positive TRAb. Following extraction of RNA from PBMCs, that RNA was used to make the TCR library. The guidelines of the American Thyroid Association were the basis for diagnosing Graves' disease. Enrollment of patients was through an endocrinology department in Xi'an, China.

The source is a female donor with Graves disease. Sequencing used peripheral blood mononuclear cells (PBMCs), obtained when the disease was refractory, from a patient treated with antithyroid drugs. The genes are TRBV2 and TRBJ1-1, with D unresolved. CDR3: CASLKTGKGTEAFF. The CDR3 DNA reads TGTGCCAGCCTAAAAACGGGGAAGGGCACTGAAGCTTTCTTT.